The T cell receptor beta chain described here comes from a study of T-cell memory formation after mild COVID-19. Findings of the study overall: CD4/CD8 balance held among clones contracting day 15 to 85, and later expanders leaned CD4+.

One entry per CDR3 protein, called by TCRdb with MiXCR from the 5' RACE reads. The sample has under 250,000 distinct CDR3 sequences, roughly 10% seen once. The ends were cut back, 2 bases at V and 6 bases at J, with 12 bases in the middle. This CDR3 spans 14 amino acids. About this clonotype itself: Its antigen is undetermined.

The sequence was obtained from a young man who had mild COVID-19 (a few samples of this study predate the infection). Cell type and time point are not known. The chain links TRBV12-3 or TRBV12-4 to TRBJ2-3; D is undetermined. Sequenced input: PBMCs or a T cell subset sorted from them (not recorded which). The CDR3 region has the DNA TGTGCCAGCAGTTTACGGCCCCCTGGGGATACGCAGTATTTT. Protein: CASSLRPPGDTQYF.